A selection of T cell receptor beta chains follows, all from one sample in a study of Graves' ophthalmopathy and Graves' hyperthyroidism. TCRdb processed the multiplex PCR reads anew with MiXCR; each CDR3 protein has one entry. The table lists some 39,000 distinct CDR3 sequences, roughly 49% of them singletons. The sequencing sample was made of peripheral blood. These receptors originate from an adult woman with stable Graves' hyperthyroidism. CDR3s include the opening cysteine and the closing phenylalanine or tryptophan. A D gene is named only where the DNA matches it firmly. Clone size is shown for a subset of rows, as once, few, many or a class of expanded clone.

CDR3aa: CASSPGGGETQYF
CDR3nt: TGTGCCAGCAGCCCCGGGGGAGGGGAGACCCAGTACTTC
abundance: many
d_gene: TRBD2
len: 13
j_gene: TRBJ2-5
v_gene: TRBV6-2/TRBV6-3

CDR3aa: CASSIGRFEKLFF
CDR3nt: TGTGCCAGTAGTATTGGTCGGTTTGAAAAACTGTTTTTT
abundance: many
d_gene: .
len: 13
j_gene: TRBJ1-4
v_gene: TRBV19

CDR3aa: CASSVGTGGRSTEAFF
CDR3nt: TGTGCCAGCAGCGTCGGGACAGGGGGCAGGAGCACTGAAGCTTTCTTT
abundance: .
d_gene: TRBD1
len: 16
j_gene: TRBJ1-1
v_gene: TRBV9

CDR3aa: CASSALQRAGELFF
CDR3nt: TGTGCCAGCAGCGCACTTCAGCGAGCCGGGGAGCTGTTTTTT
abundance: .
d_gene: .
len: 14
j_gene: TRBJ2-2
v_gene: TRBV9

CDR3aa: CASSVGTGGEQYF
CDR3nt: TGTGCCAGCAGCGTGGGGACAGGGGGCGAGCAGTACTTC
abundance: .
d_gene: TRBD1
len: 13
j_gene: TRBJ2-7
v_gene: TRBV7-2

CDR3aa: CATSASRQGITEAFF
CDR3nt: TGTGCCACCAGTGCCAGCAGACAGGGGATCACTGAAGCTTTCTTT
abundance: few
d_gene: TRBD1
len: 15
j_gene: TRBJ1-1
v_gene: TRBV24-1

CDR3aa: CSAEGGGRNEQYF
CDR3nt: TGCAGTGCCGAGGGAGGGGGGAGGAACGAGCAGTACTTC
abundance: .
d_gene: .
len: 13
j_gene: TRBJ2-7
v_gene: TRBV20-1

CDR3aa: CSAPTGTESYHEQYF
CDR3nt: TGCAGTGCCCCTACCGGGACAGAATCTTACCACGAGCAGTACTTC
abundance: .
d_gene: TRBD1
len: 15
j_gene: TRBJ2-7
v_gene: TRBV20-1

CDR3aa: CASRPDSGNQPQHF
CDR3nt: TGCGCCAGCAGACCTGACAGCGGCAATCAGCCCCAGCATTTT
abundance: .
d_gene: .
len: 14
j_gene: TRBJ1-5
v_gene: TRBV5-1

CDR3aa: CASSFQGLLKVDTQYF
CDR3nt: TGCGCCAGCAGCTTCCAGGGACTCCTGAAGGTAGATACGCAGTATTTT
abundance: many
d_gene: .
len: 16
j_gene: TRBJ2-3
v_gene: TRBV5-1

CDR3aa: CASSSWDGSGYTF
CDR3nt: TGTGCCAGCAGCTCCTGGGACGGATCGGGCTACACCTTC
abundance: many
d_gene: .
len: 13
j_gene: TRBJ1-2
v_gene: TRBV5-5

CDR3aa: CASSPGAGGWNEQYF
CDR3nt: TGTGCCAGCAGCCCCGGGGCAGGGGGCTGGAACGAGCAGTACTTC
abundance: .
d_gene: TRBD1
len: 15
j_gene: TRBJ2-7
v_gene: TRBV5-6

CDR3aa: CASNGRGNTEAFF
CDR3nt: TGTGCCAGCAATGGACGGGGGAACACTGAAGCTTTCTTT
abundance: many
d_gene: .
len: 13
j_gene: TRBJ1-1
v_gene: TRBV6-5

CDR3aa: CATSERPGTGLRQPQHF
CDR3nt: TGTGCCACCAGTGAGCGGCCCGGGACAGGGTTGCGTCAGCCCCAGCATTTT
abundance: .
d_gene: TRBD1
len: 17
j_gene: TRBJ1-5
v_gene: TRBV24-1

CDR3aa: CASSPSGTSGRAYEQYF
CDR3nt: TGTGCCAGCAGCCCATCCGGGACTAGCGGGAGGGCCTACGAGCAGTACTTC
abundance: .
d_gene: TRBD2
len: 17
j_gene: TRBJ2-7
v_gene: TRBV4-2

CDR3aa: CSASASSGRAETQYF
CDR3nt: TGCAGTGCTAGTGCATCTAGCGGGAGGGCAGAGACCCAGTACTTC
abundance: .
d_gene: TRBD2
len: 15
j_gene: TRBJ2-5
v_gene: TRBV20-1

CDR3aa: CASSFLAGRGDTQYF
CDR3nt: TGTGCCAGCAGTTTTTTGGCGGGACGTGGTGATACGCAGTATTTT
abundance: .
d_gene: .
len: 15
j_gene: TRBJ2-3
v_gene: TRBV27

CDR3aa: CASSQTSYEQYF
CDR3nt: TGTGCCAGCAGTCAGACTAGTTACGAGCAGTACTTC
abundance: many
d_gene: .
len: 12
j_gene: TRBJ2-7
v_gene: TRBV6-6

CDR3aa: CSVSGTTNYEQYF
CDR3nt: TGCAGCGTGTCCGGGACAACGAACTACGAGCAGTACTTC
abundance: .
d_gene: .
len: 13
j_gene: TRBJ2-7
v_gene: TRBV29-1

CDR3aa: CASSLRGGREMFF
CDR3nt: TGTGCCAGCAGCTTAAGGGGCGGGAGGGAGATGTTTTTT
abundance: .
d_gene: .
len: 13
j_gene: TRBJ1-4
v_gene: TRBV7-2

CDR3aa: CSVETGDGQPQHF
CDR3nt: TGCAGCGTTGAAACAGGGGATGGGCAGCCCCAGCATTTT
abundance: .
d_gene: TRBD1
len: 13
j_gene: TRBJ1-5
v_gene: TRBV29-1

CDR3aa: CASSNTGFSGANVLTF
CDR3nt: TGTGCCAGCAGCAATACAGGATTCTCTGGGGCCAACGTCCTGACTTTC
abundance: .
d_gene: .
len: 16
j_gene: TRBJ2-6
v_gene: TRBV7-9

CDR3aa: CSASDRGRGPETQYF
CDR3nt: TGCAGTGCTAGCGACCGGGGCAGGGGGCCTGAGACCCAGTACTTC
abundance: many
d_gene: TRBD1
len: 15
j_gene: TRBJ2-5
v_gene: TRBV20-1

CDR3aa: CASSFAGGKPYEQYF
CDR3nt: TGTGCCAGCAGTTTTGCCGGCGGGAAGCCCTACGAGCAGTACTTC
abundance: many
d_gene: .
len: 15
j_gene: TRBJ2-7
v_gene: TRBV12-3/TRBV12-4

CDR3aa: CASRRQLNTEAFF
CDR3nt: TGTGCCAGTAGGAGACAGCTGAACACTGAAGCTTTCTTT
abundance: few
d_gene: .
len: 13
j_gene: TRBJ1-1
v_gene: TRBV19

CDR3aa: CASSIQGGGQPQHF
CDR3nt: TGTGCCAGTAGTATTCAAGGGGGCGGGCAGCCCCAGCATTTT
abundance: many
d_gene: TRBD1
len: 14
j_gene: TRBJ1-5
v_gene: TRBV19

CDR3aa: CASSPGEHTQYF
CDR3nt: TGTGCCAGCAGCCCGGGAGAACATACGCAGTATTTT
abundance: .
d_gene: .
len: 12
j_gene: TRBJ2-3
v_gene: TRBV5-5

CDR3aa: CASSSYRGRETQYF
CDR3nt: TGTGCCAGCAGCTCTTACCGCGGGAGAGAGACCCAGTACTTC
abundance: medium-sized
d_gene: TRBD2
len: 14
j_gene: TRBJ2-5
v_gene: TRBV7-8

CDR3aa: CSVGTGDGQPQHF
CDR3nt: TGCAGCGTCGGGACAGGGGATGGGCAGCCCCAGCATTTT
abundance: medium-sized
d_gene: TRBD1
len: 13
j_gene: TRBJ1-5
v_gene: TRBV29-1

CDR3aa: CASRPYWTSGTNTGELFF
CDR3nt: TGTGCCAGCAGACCTTACTGGACTAGCGGGACGAACACCGGGGAGCTGTTTTTT
abundance: .
d_gene: TRBD2
len: 18
j_gene: TRBJ2-2
v_gene: TRBV24-1

CDR3aa: CASSLTAETQYF
CDR3nt: TGTGCCAGCAGTTTAACCGCGGAGACCCAGTACTTC
abundance: many
d_gene: .
len: 12
j_gene: TRBJ2-5
v_gene: TRBV12-3/TRBV12-4

CDR3aa: CASSLEPAGGYEQYF
CDR3nt: TGTGCCAGCAGCTTAGAGCCAGCGGGTGGCTACGAGCAGTACTTC
abundance: .
d_gene: .
len: 15
j_gene: TRBJ2-7
v_gene: TRBV7-9

CDR3aa: CASSAFSGNGETQYF
CDR3nt: TGTGCCAGCAGCGCCTTTAGCGGGAACGGGGAGACCCAGTACTTC
abundance: .
d_gene: TRBD2
len: 15
j_gene: TRBJ2-5
v_gene: TRBV7-3

CDR3aa: CATFGDRTRGYTF
CDR3nt: TGTGCCACATTCGGGGACAGGACCAGGGGCTACACCTTC
abundance: .
d_gene: TRBD1
len: 13
j_gene: TRBJ1-2
v_gene: TRBV11-2

CDR3aa: CASSFDRGYGYTF
CDR3nt: TGTGCCAGCAGTTTCGACAGAGGGTATGGCTACACCTTC
abundance: .
d_gene: .
len: 13
j_gene: TRBJ1-2
v_gene: TRBV10-3

CDR3aa: CSATGPAGGFHEQYF
CDR3nt: TGCAGTGCAACCGGCCCGGCGGGAGGATTCCACGAGCAGTACTTC
abundance: .
d_gene: TRBD2
len: 15
j_gene: TRBJ2-7
v_gene: TRBV20-1

CDR3aa: CASSSGHANTEAFF
CDR3nt: TGTGCCAGCAGCTCGGGACACGCGAACACTGAAGCTTTCTTT
abundance: many
d_gene: .
len: 14
j_gene: TRBJ1-1
v_gene: TRBV13

CDR3aa: CASSLAGLETQYF
CDR3nt: TGTGCCAGCAGTTTAGCGGGCTTAGAGACCCAGTACTTC
abundance: once
d_gene: TRBD2
len: 13
j_gene: TRBJ2-5
v_gene: TRBV2

CDR3aa: CASSLRTGISYEQYF
CDR3nt: TGTGCCAGCAGCTTAAGGACAGGGATATCCTACGAGCAGTACTTC
abundance: many
d_gene: TRBD1
len: 15
j_gene: TRBJ2-7
v_gene: TRBV7-9

CDR3aa: CASSLAPTANTEAFF
CDR3nt: TGTGCCAGCAGCTTAGCCCCCACAGCGAACACTGAAGCTTTCTTT
abundance: many
d_gene: .
len: 15
j_gene: TRBJ1-1
v_gene: TRBV7-3

CDR3aa: CASSFSTGGEQYF
CDR3nt: TGTGCCAGCAGCTTCTCGACAGGGGGCGAGCAGTACTTC
abundance: .
d_gene: TRBD1
len: 13
j_gene: TRBJ2-7
v_gene: TRBV13

CDR3aa: CASSPGTGTEAFF
CDR3nt: TGTGCCAGCAGCCCCGGGACAGGCACTGAAGCTTTCTTT
abundance: many
d_gene: TRBD1
len: 13
j_gene: TRBJ1-1
v_gene: TRBV5-6

CDR3aa: CASSPGQSLTPLHF
CDR3nt: TGTGCCAGCAGCCCGGGACAGTCGTTAACACCCCTCCACTTT
abundance: .
d_gene: TRBD1
len: 14
j_gene: TRBJ1-6
v_gene: TRBV14

CDR3aa: CASSLVGLNTEAPF
CDR3nt: TGCGCCAGCAGCTTGGTCGGTCTTAACACTGAAGCTCCCTTT
abundance: .
d_gene: .
len: 14
j_gene: TRBJ1-1
v_gene: TRBV5-1

CDR3aa: CASTLGGAGGTEAFF
CDR3nt: TGTGCCAGCACCCTCGGTGGGGCTGGGGGCACTGAAGCTTTCTTT
abundance: many
d_gene: .
len: 15
j_gene: TRBJ1-1
v_gene: TRBV27

CDR3aa: CASSTGTSGSRELFF
CDR3nt: TGTGCCAGCAGCACCGGGACTAGCGGGAGCCGGGAGCTGTTTTTT
abundance: many
d_gene: TRBD2
len: 15
j_gene: TRBJ2-2
v_gene: TRBV11-3

CDR3aa: CASSASTGARSEAFF
CDR3nt: TGTGCCAGCAGCGCATCGACAGGCGCGAGGTCTGAAGCTTTCTTT
abundance: many
d_gene: .
len: 15
j_gene: TRBJ1-1
v_gene: TRBV7-2

CDR3aa: CASSFTDRAYEQYF
CDR3nt: TGTGCCAGCAGTTTTACCGACAGGGCGTACGAGCAGTACTTC
abundance: .
d_gene: TRBD1
len: 14
j_gene: TRBJ2-7
v_gene: TRBV7-9

CDR3aa: CSVEEGSVAFF
CDR3nt: TGCAGCGTTGAAGAGGGGTCTGTAGCTTTCTTT
abundance: .
d_gene: .
len: 11
j_gene: TRBJ1-1
v_gene: TRBV29-1

CDR3aa: CSAVRTGPNGYTF
CDR3nt: TGTAGTGCAGTAAGGACAGGGCCAAATGGCTACACCTTC
abundance: .
d_gene: TRBD1
len: 13
j_gene: TRBJ1-2
v_gene: TRBV20-1